The T cell receptor (beta chain) under discussion was sequenced for a study of brain T cells in children with intractable seizures. Regarding the study as a whole: Absence of clones before surgery may stem from lower sequencing depth. Viral specificity was inferred only from CDR3 similarity; HCMV serostatus was unknown.

There are 17 residues in the CDR3. The ends lost 5 bases at V and 2 bases at J; junction bases unmatched: 6. Germline values: CDR1 SEHNR, CDR2 FQNEAQ (reference sequence). The data were produced by immunoSEQ multiplex PCR, yet TCRdb's version contains in-frame clones alone and is incomplete. The sample comprises about 340,000 clones, 93% of which are singletons, and roughly 6% rests with the top ten. Note on this clone: Its antigen is undetermined.

Sample time point: blood from clinic visit 5 months post-surgery; TSC patient then seizure free. Sequencing was limited to surgery cases with top T cell transcript signatures in brain tissue. Before surgery, patients took at least one anti-epileptic drug. The gene calls are TRBV7-9 and TRBJ2-3, with TRBD2 matching 14 bases. The sequence derives from a boy under two years old with tuberous sclerosis and intractable seizures. Sequenced here: peripheral blood, sampled less than 6 months after surgery. The CDR3 DNA reads as TGTGCCAGCAGCACTGGACTAGCGGGAGGACACACAGATACGCAGTATTTT. As protein: CASSTGLAGGHTDTQYF. The full variable domain, completed using reference TRBV7-9 and TRBJ2-3, is DTGVSQNPRHKITKRGQNVTFRCDPISEHNRLYWYRQTLGQGPEFLTYFQNEAQLEKSRLLSDRFSAERPKGSFSTLEIQRTEQGDSAMYLCASSTGLAGGHTDTQYFGPGTRLTVL.